This is a list of T cell receptor beta chains from one sample in a study of T-cell memory formation after mild COVID-19. TCRdb re-analysed the 5' RACE reads in MiXCR, keeping a single row per CDR3 protein. The sample holds under 450,000 distinct CDR3 sequences; about 22% are singletons and the top ten take less than 15%. Sequenced: PBMCs or a T cell subset sorted from them (not recorded which). All receptors come from an adult woman who had mild COVID-19 (a few samples of this study predate the infection). Cell type and time point are not known. The CDR3 runs from the conserved cysteine through the conserved F or W. D genes are given only for firm matches. Clone size appears in some rows only: once, few, many, or a class for an expanded clone.

V	length	J	D	size	CDR3	DNA
TRBV7-9	16	TRBJ2-1	TRBD1	-	CASSRPPGQGYNEQFF	TGTGCCAGCAGCCGCCCCCCGGGACAGGGTTACAATGAGCAGTTCTTC
TRBV29-1	21	TRBJ2-7	TRBD2	-	CSVEDSVCGFGFSGGLVEQYF	TGCAGCGTTGAAGATTCGGTTTGCGGATTCGGCTTTAGCGGGGGGCTAGTAGAGCAGTACTTC
TRBV2	13	TRBJ1-1	-	-	CASRAAPGTEAFF	TGTGCCAGCAGGGCGGCCCCGGGGACTGAAGCTTTCTTT
TRBV4-3	14	TRBJ2-1	TRBD2	-	CASRSGSAYNEQFF	TGCGCCAGCAGGAGCGGGAGCGCCTACAATGAGCAGTTCTTC
TRBV30	10	TRBJ2-1	-	once	CAWRENEQFF	TGTGCCTGGAGGGAAAATGAGCAGTTCTTC
TRBV9	15	TRBJ2-6	-	-	CASSEQGTGANVLTF	TGTGCCAGCAGCGAGCAGGGTACTGGGGCCAACGTCCTGACTTTC
TRBV7-9	12	TRBJ1-2	-	-	CASSSQIQDLYF	TGTGCCAGCAGCTCCCAGATACAAGACTTGTACTTC
TRBV6-6	14	TRBJ1-3	-	-	CASESTTDGNTIYF	TGTGCCAGCGAGTCAACAACGGATGGAAACACCATATATTTT
TRBV11-2	14	TRBJ2-1	-	-	CASSLERINNEQFF	TGTGCCAGCAGCTTAGAACGGATTAACAATGAGCAGTTCTTC
TRBV24-1	13	TRBJ2-7	-	-	CATSDFGGYEQYF	TGTGCCACCAGTGATTTTGGGGGCTACGAGCAGTACTTC
TRBV7-6	19	TRBJ2-2	-	-	CASSSRRQGIITDTGELFF	TGTGCCAGCAGCTCTCGCAGGCAGGGGATTATAACGGACACCGGGGAGCTGTTTTTT
TRBV5-1	15	TRBJ2-1	TRBD2	few	CASSPEGLAGVEQFF	TGCGCCAGCAGCCCGGAGGGACTAGCGGGAGTGGAGCAGTTCTTC
TRBV3-2	14	TRBJ1-2	-	few	CASSHLLDRYGYTF	TGTGCCAGCAGCCACCTTTTAGACCGCTATGGCTACACCTTC
TRBV6-2/TRBV6-3	17	TRBJ2-1	-	-	CASSYSRSGGGGNEQFF	TGTGCCAGCAGTTACTCGAGGTCTGGGGGTGGGGGCAATGAGCAGTTCTTC
TRBV7-9	14	TRBJ1-5	TRBD1	few	CASSQGAGIQPQHF	TGTGCCAGCAGCCAGGGGGCAGGTATTCAGCCCCAGCATTTT
TRBV20-1	15	TRBJ2-7	TRBD2	-	CSATALTSGAYEQYF	TGCAGTGCCACCGCGCTGACTAGCGGCGCCTACGAGCAGTACTTC
TRBV29-1	12	TRBJ1-2	-	-	CSIAPGDYGYTF	TGCAGCATTGCTCCAGGGGACTATGGCTACACCTTC
TRBV14	14	TRBJ1-2	-	few	CASSVMDGLFGYTF	TGTGCCAGCAGCGTTATGGACGGCTTATTCGGCTACACCTTC